The 21 T cell receptor beta chains listed next were all sequenced from one sample in a study of early T cells in non-severe SARS-CoV-2 infection. TCRdb used MiXCR to reprocess the 5' RACE reads, holding one entry per CDR3 protein. Among around 61,000 distinct CDR3 sequences listed, more than 10% were seen once. Sequencing used whole blood. The receptors were gathered from an adult who was a healthcare worker with PCR-confirmed SARS-CoV-2 infection or an uninfected control (not recorded which).

This clonotype was recorded a few times. The genes are TRBV3-1 and TRBJ2-1; D is unresolved. The CDR3 sequence is 12 residues long. V dropped 2 bases and J dropped 10 bases, with 9 bases sitting between them. Germline CDR1 and CDR2: LGHDT and YNNKEL (reference sequence). CDR3 DNA sequence: TGTGCCAGCAGCCAATCCGCCCGGGAGCAGTTCTTC. Translating it yields CASSQSAREQFF.

This clonotype was observed a few times. The CDR3, as DNA: TGTGCCAGCAGTTACGCCGGGACAGATCAAAATTCACCCCTCCACTTT. Amino acid sequence: CASSYAGTDQNSPLHF. This chain links TRBV6-6 with TRBJ1-6; 7 positions agree with TRBD1. With V trimmed by 2 bases and J by 7 bases, 8 bases remained unmatched. CDR1 is MNHNY, CDR2 SVGAGI, per germline (reference sequence). This CDR3 has 16 amino acids.

This clonotype has a count of ten or more. The chain couples TRBV4-1 to TRBJ2-3, with D unclear. Germline values: CDR1 MGHRA, CDR2 YSYEKL. V lost 5 bases and J 6 bases, leaving 12 bases between the germline ends. The CDR3 totals 13 residues. The CDR3, as DNA: TGCGCCAGCAGCTCCCGGCAGGCGGATACGCAGTATTTT. Amino acid sequence: CASSSRQADTQYF.

This clonotype has ten or more counts. This chain connects TRBV20-1 to TRBJ2-3, with 10 bases identical to TRBD2. V lost 3 bases and J lost 1; bases outside the gene matches: 7. The CDR3 sequence is 16 residues long. CDR1 DFQATT and CDR2 SNEGSKA come from the germline V gene (reference sequence). The CDR3 sequence is CSASPIAGGRTDTQYF. The CDR3 DNA reads TGCAGTGCTAGTCCCATAGCGGGGGGCCGCACAGATACGCAGTATTTT.

The chain recombines TRBV5-4 with TRBJ2-7; D is possibly TRBD2 (5 bases). The germline gives CDR1 SGHNT, CDR2 YYREEE (reference sequence). CDR3 length equals 15 residues. Trimming took off 0 bases at V and 6 bases at J, with 16 bases between the two ends. The CDR3 coding sequence is TGTGCCAGCAGCTTGGCTGAGGGTGTGCGCCGCGAGCAGTACTTC. Its translation is CASSLAEGVRREQYF. The variable domain in full, with the rest retrieved from reference TRBV5-4 and TRBJ2-7, is ETGVTQSPTHLIKTRGQQVTLRCSSQSGHNTVSWYQQALGQGPQFIFQYYREEENGRGNFPPRFSGLQFPNYSSELNVNALELDDSALYLCASSLAEGVRREQYFGPGTRLTVT.

In its sample, this clonotype was seen a few times. V gene TRBV2 combines with J gene TRBJ2-1; 7 nucleotides line up with TRBD2. The V and J ends lost 3 bases and 6 bases, in that order; junction bases with no gene match: 8. Germline loops: CDR1 SNHLY, CDR2 FYNNEI. This CDR3 region has 15 residues. CDR3 sequence: CASSDPLGGINEQFF. The CDR3 nucleotides read TGTGCCAGCAGTGACCCACTCGGGGGGATCAATGAGCAGTTCTTC. Complete variable domain (other parts from reference TRBV2 and TRBJ2-1): EPEVTQTPSHQVTQMGQEVILRCVPISNHLYFYWYRQILGQKVEFLVSFYNNEISEKSEIFDDQFSVERPDGSNFTLKIRSTKLEDSAMYFCASSDPLGGINEQFFGPGTRLTVL.

This clonotype was picked up many times. This rearrangement joins TRBV6-1 to TRBJ2-3; no reliable D call. The V gene lost 2 bases and the J gene lost 1 base, with 4 bases spanning the gap. The CDR3 has 13 amino acids. Germline V lookup: CDR1 MNHNS, CDR2 SASEGT. In DNA, the CDR3 is TGTGCCAGCAGTGAAATGGGCACAGATACGCAGTATTTT. Translating it yields CASSEMGTDTQYF.

The chain uses TRBV12-5 and TRBJ2-7, with 10 bases aligning to TRBD1. CDR3 length equals 14 residues. With V trimmed by 6 bases and J by 7 bases, 9 bases remained unmatched. CDR1 is LGHNT, CDR2 FRNRAP, per germline. In DNA form, the CDR3 reads TGTGCTAGTGGCCGGGACAGGGGAATTGAAGAGCAGTACTTC. Translated: CASGRDRGIEEQYF. Complete variable domain (other parts from reference TRBV12-5 and TRBJ2-7): DARVTQTPRHKVTEMGQEVTMRCQPILGHNTVFWYRQTMMQGLELLAYFRNRAPLDDSGMPKDRFSAEMPDATLATLKIQPSEPRDSAVYFCASGRDRGIEEQYFGPGTRLTVT.

This clonotype was seen ten or more times. The V and J genes are TRBV20-1 and TRBJ2-4; tentatively, D is TRBD1 (6 bases). The CDR3 is 18 amino acids. V lost 0 bases and J 0 bases, leaving 18 bases between the germline ends. Germline assignment: CDR1 DFQATT and CDR2 SNEGSKA (reference sequence). CDR3 nucleotide sequence: TGCAGTGCTAGAGATCACAGGGACCCACAAATAGCCAAAAACATTCAGTACTTC. Translated, it gives CSARDHRDPQIAKNIQYF.

This clonotype was observed many times. The rearrangement uses TRBV4-3 and TRBJ1-1, with D possibly TRBD1 on 6 matching bases. V lost 3 bases and J 2 bases, leaving 13 bases between the germline ends. The CDR3 length is 15 residues. CDR1 and CDR2 from the germline V gene are LGHNA and YSLEER. The CDR3 here is CASSHVDRPNTEAFF. The CDR3 DNA follows: TGCGCCAGCAGCCATGTGGACAGACCTAACACTGAAGCTTTCTTT.

In this sample, this clonotype turned up many times. The chain recombines TRBV4-2 with TRBJ2-1, with 8 bases fitting TRBD2. The germline V gene encodes CDR1 LGHNA and CDR2 YNFKEQ. CDR3 size: 15 residues. Germline trimming cut 4 bases from V and 0 bases from J; bases unmatched to any gene: 2. CDR3 sequence reads: CASSPGLASYNEQFF. DNA of the CDR3: TGTGCCAGCAGCCCAGGACTAGCCTCCTACAATGAGCAGTTCTTC.

This clonotype was seen only a few times. The CDR3 reads CASSLAGDRYEQYF. For the CDR3, the DNA is TGTGCCAGCAGCTTAGCGGGAGACCGGTACGAGCAGTACTTC. The genes are TRBV7-2 and TRBJ2-7; D possibly corresponds to TRBD2 (5 bases). Germline V gene data show CDR1 as SGHTA and CDR2 as FQGNSA. The length of the CDR3 is 14 residues. The V gene lost 0 bases and the J gene lost 4 bases, with 10 bases spanning the gap.

This clonotype showed up just a few times. The chain uses TRBV27 and TRBJ1-1; possibly TRBD1 for D (6 bases). This CDR3 spans 14 amino acids. Trimming took off 5 bases at V and 5 bases at J, with 15 bases between the two ends. Germline lookup yields CDR1 MNHEY and CDR2 SMNVEV (reference sequence). CDR3 coding DNA: TGTGCCAGCAGTCTAACTCTAGGGGGGACTGAAGCTTTCTTT. Its translation is CASSLTLGGTEAFF.

The chain carries TRBV6-5 and TRBJ1-1; D not resolved. Trimming took 5 bases from V and 7 from J, leaving 11 bases between them. The length of the CDR3 is 12 residues. Germline lookup yields CDR1 MNHEY and CDR2 SVGAGI. CDR3 nucleotide sequence: TGTGCCAGCAGTAGGGTCGGGAGTGAAGCTTTCTTT. Its translation is CASSRVGSEAFF.

This clonotype has ten or more counts. The CDR3, as DNA: TGTGCCATCAACGGCGGGGAGAACACCGGGGAGCTGTTTTTT. Translated: CAINGGENTGELFF. The rearrangement uses TRBV10-3 and TRBJ2-2, with D possibly being TRBD2 (6 bases). The germline CDR1 and CDR2 sequences are ENHRY and SYGVKD. The V gene lost 7 bases and the J gene lost 1 base, with 10 bases spanning the gap. The CDR3 has 14 residues.

V and J are TRBV24-1 and TRBJ2-1; 10 bases line up with TRBD2. The CDR3 consists of 18 residues. Germline-derived CDR1 and CDR2 are KGHDR and SFDVKD. Germline trimming cut 4 bases from V and 3 bases from J; bases unmatched to any gene: 11. The CDR3 DNA reads as TGTGCCACCAGTGACGGTCCTTCTAGCGGGGGCAGCTACAATGAGCAGTTCTTC. This sequence encodes CATSDGPSSGGSYNEQFF.

V gene TRBV29-1 combines with J gene TRBJ2-1; 10 bases fit TRBD1. The V gene end was trimmed by 3 bases and the J gene end by 3 bases; junction bases not matched to a gene: 5. The CDR3 runs to 15 residues. In germline, CDR1 is SQVTM, CDR2 ANQGSEA. Here the CDR3 reads CSVDSGTGVYNEQFF. The CDR3, as DNA: TGCAGCGTTGATTCCGGGACAGGGGTCTACAATGAGCAGTTCTTC.

This clonotype was detected ten times or more. The chain combines TRBV19 with TRBJ2-2, with 7 bases lining up with TRBD2. The J segment lost 2 bases and the V segment lost 6 bases, leaving 3 bases of the junction unmatched. Germline CDR1 is LNHDA and CDR2 is SQIVND (reference sequence). The CDR3 totals 14 residues. This chain's CDR3 is CASRPGGNTGELFF. The CDR3 DNA reads as TGTGCCAGTAGACCGGGAGGAAACACCGGGGAGCTGTTTTTT.

This clonotype occurred many times. V gene TRBV24-1 combines with J gene TRBJ2-3; 12 nucleotides line up with TRBD1. J lost 4 bases, V lost 3 bases, and 4 bases had no gene match. Germline V gene data show CDR1 as KGHDR and CDR2 as SFDVKD. The CDR3 length is 16 residues. The CDR3 coding sequence is TGTGCCACCAGTGATCCCGGGACAGGGGGCCCAGATACGCAGTATTTT. Translating gives CATSDPGTGGPDTQYF.

This clonotype has ten or more counts. The J gene is TRBJ2-7, the V gene TRBV27, with TRBD1 matching 7 bases. The junction had 4 bases not matched to a gene; V was cut back by 6 bases and J by 2 bases. This CDR3 contains 13 residues. CDR1 and CDR2 (germline): MNHEY, SMNVEV (reference sequence). The CDR3 sequence: CASRMTGTYEQYF. In nucleotides, the CDR3 is TGTGCCAGCAGGATGACAGGGACCTACGAGCAGTACTTC.

This clonotype was seen more than once but under ten times. V gene TRBV6-1 combines with J gene TRBJ2-3, with D unclear. V was cut by 10 bases and J by 2 bases, with 13 bases left in between. The germline CDR1 and CDR2 sequences are MNHNS and SASEGT. The CDR3 is 13 residues long. The CDR3 sequence: CATRRRATDTQYF. The DNA of the CDR3 is TGTGCCACCCGGCGTAGAGCCACAGATACGCAGTATTTT.